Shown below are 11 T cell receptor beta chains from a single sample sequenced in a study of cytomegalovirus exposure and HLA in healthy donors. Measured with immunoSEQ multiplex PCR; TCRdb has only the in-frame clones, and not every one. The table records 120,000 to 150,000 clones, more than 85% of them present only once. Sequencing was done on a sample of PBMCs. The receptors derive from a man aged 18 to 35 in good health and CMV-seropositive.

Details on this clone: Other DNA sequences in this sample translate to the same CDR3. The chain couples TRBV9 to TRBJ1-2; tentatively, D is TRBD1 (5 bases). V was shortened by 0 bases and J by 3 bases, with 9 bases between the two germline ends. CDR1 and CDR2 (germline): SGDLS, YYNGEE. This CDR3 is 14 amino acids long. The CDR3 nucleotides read TGTGCCAGCAGCGTAGGGGGCGGGGACTATGGCTACACCTTC. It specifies CASSVGGGDYGYTF.

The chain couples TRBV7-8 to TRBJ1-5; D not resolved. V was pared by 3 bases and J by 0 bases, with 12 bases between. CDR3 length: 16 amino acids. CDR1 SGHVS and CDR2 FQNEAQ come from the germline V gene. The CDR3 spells CASSFGSLDSNQPQHF. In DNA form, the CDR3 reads TGTGCCAGCAGCTTTGGTTCCTTAGATAGCAATCAGCCCCAGCATTTT.

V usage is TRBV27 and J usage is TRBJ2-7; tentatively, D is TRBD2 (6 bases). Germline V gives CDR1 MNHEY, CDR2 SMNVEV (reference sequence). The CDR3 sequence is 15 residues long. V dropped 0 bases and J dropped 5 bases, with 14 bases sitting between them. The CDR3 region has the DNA TGTGCCAGCAGTTTATCGATTGCGGGGTTCCACGAGCAGTACTTC. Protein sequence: CASSLSIAGFHEQYF.

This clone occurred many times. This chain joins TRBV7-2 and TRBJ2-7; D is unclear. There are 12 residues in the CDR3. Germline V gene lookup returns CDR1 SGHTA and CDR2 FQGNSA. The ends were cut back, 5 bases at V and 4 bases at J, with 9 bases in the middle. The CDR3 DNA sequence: TGTGCCAGCAGCCGTTCCTTTTACGAGCAGTACTTC. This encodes CASSRSFYEQYF. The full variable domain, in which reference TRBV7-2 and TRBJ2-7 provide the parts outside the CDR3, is GAGVSQSPSNKVTEKGKDVELRCDPISGHTALYWYRQSLGQGLEFLIYFQGNSAPDKSGLPSDRFSAERTGGSVSTLTIQRTQQEDSAVYLCASSRSFYEQYFGPGTRLTVT.

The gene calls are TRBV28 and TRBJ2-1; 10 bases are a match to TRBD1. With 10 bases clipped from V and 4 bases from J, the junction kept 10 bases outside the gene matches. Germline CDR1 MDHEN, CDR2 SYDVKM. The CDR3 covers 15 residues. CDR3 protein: CAIMGQGFPYNEQFF. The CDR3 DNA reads TGTGCCATTATGGGACAGGGGTTTCCTTACAATGAGCAGTTCTTC.

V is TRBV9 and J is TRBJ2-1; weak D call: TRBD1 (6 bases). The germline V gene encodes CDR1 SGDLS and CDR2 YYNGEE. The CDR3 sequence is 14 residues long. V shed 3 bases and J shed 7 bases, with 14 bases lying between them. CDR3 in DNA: TGTGCCAGCAGCGCTACAGGGTTTCGGAATGAGCAGTTCTTC. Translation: CASSATGFRNEQFF.

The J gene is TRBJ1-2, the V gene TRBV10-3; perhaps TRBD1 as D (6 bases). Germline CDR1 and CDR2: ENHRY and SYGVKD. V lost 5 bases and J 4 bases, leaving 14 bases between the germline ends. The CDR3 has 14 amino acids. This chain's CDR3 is CAISPRDIRYGYTF. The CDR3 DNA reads TGTGCCATCAGTCCTCGGGACATCCGCTATGGCTACACCTTC.

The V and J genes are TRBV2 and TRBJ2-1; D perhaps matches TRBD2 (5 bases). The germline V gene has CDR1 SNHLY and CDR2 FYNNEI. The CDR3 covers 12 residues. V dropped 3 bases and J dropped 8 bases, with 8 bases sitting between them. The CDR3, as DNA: TGTGCCAGCAGTGAGAGGCGGGATGAGCAGTTCTTC. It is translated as CASSERRDEQFF. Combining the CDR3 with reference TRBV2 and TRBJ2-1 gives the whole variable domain EPEVTQTPSHQVTQMGQEVILRCVPISNHLYFYWYRQILGQKVEFLVSFYNNEISEKSEIFDDQFSVERPDGSNFTLKIRSTKLEDSAMYFCASSERRDEQFFGPGTRLTVL.

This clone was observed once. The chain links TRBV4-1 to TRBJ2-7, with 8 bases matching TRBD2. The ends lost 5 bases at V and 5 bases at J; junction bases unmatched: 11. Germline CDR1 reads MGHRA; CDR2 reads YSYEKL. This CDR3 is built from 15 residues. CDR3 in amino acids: CASSIRTSSNHEQYF. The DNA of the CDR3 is TGCGCCAGCAGCATCCGGACTAGCAGTAATCACGAGCAGTACTTC.

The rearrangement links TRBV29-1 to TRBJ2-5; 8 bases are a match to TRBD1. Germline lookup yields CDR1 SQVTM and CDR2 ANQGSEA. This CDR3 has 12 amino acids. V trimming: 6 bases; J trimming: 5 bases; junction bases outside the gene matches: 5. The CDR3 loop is CSVRTGRETQYF. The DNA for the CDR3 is TGCAGCGTCAGGACAGGGCGGGAGACCCAGTACTTC.

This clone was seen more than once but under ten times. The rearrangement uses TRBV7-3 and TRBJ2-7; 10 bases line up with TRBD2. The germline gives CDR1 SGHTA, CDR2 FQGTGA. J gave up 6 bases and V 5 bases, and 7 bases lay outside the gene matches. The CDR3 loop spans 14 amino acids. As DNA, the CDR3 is TGTGCCAGCAGCCCTTCTAGCGGGAGCGTCGAGCAGTACTTC. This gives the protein CASSPSSGSVEQYF. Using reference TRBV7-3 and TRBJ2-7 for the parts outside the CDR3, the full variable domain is GAGVSQTPSNKVTEKGKYVELRCDPISGHTALYWYRQSLGQGPEFLIYFQGTGAADDSGLPNDRFFAVRPEGSVSTLKIQRTERGDSAVYLCASSPSSGSVEQYFGPGTRLTVT.